This TCR beta chain came from a study of response to subunit inactivated influenza vaccine. Study-level findings and limits: With each seasonal influenza vaccination, the authors suggested, few new T cells are recruited.

Germline CDR1 is SGHRS and CDR2 is YFSETQ. Trimming cost V 4 bases and J 7 bases; bases outside gene matches: 5. The CDR3 is made up of 14 amino acids. TCRdb reprocessed the RT-PCR reads with MiXCR, giving one entry per CDR3 protein. Of fewer than 800,000 distinct CDR3 sequences listed, roughly 14% are singletons. In this sample, this clonotype turned up a few times. The target antigen is unknown. Sequencing was performed on PBMCs from blood, taken 11 to 12 days after vaccination. The clonotype originates from a man in his forties or fifties who received an inactivated influenza vaccine. The chain couples TRBV5-1 to TRBJ2-4; 10 nucleotides match TRBD2. This CDR3 reads CASSPASGSNIQYF. CDR3 in DNA: TGCGCCAGCAGCCCAGCTAGCGGGAGTAACATTCAGTACTTC. Variable domain in full (rest from reference TRBV5-1 and TRBJ2-4): KAGVTQTPRYLIKTRGQQVTLSCSPISGHRSVSWYQQTPGQGLQFLFEYFSETQRNKGNFPGRFSGRQFSNSRSEMNVSTLELGDSALYLCASSPASGSNIQYFGAGTRLSVL.